This entry concerns a single T cell receptor beta chain. The antigen this receptor binds is unknown. The sample holds no much larger clone one base away, and base qualities are not on file. This record belongs to a study of blood T cell repertoires in COVID-19 (dated by TCRdb to between 2020 and 2021). At the level of the whole study: Samples from collaborators originated in the United States, Italy and Spain and spanned both the acute and convalescent phases of COVID-19. A freely available public database, intended as a resource for researchers studying the immune response to SARS-CoV-2, is where the repertoires were released. Samples came from the ongoing ImmuneRACE study (first 160 participants) plus 1,254 subjects from 6 global collaborators. The dataset comprised deeply sampled blood TCRbeta repertoires from subjects exposed to, actively infected with, or recovered from COVID-19. Where available, HLA class I and class II types were obtained from metadata supplied by the sample provider rather than from assay-based typing. The sample metadata nearly always contained a de-identified subject ID, COVID-19 status, age in years and sex. The prospective study material was composed of cDNA or gDNA derived from T cells, B-cell-depleted T cells, or PBMCs.

Here is what the overall study found, with its caveats: How much clinical and demographic metadata was included differed by source and by participant, and the metadata was provided uncurated.

In the prospective study, participants were roughly 18 to 89 years old, resided in approximately 22 geographic areas of the United States, and were enrolled through a virtual design. To assign participants to cohorts, the prospective study relied on clinical history that participants themselves reported in a screening survey and a study questionnaire. Exposed participants had been in contact with someone with a PCR-confirmed or clinician-diagnosed COVID-19 case within 2 weeks of study entry. Each participant in the prospective study had whole blood, serum and a nasopharyngeal or oropharyngeal swab collected by mobile phlebotomists. Prospective study participants could optionally give additional blood draws and questionnaires over a roughly two-month period. Blood samples from the prospective study were shipped frozen or at room temperature prior to DNA extraction. The germline V gene specifies MGHDK as CDR1 and SYGVNS as CDR2. The junction carries 14 bases between V and J, which are trimmed by 1 base and 5 bases respectively. The CDR3 contains 15 residues, cysteine and phenylalanine counted. CDR3 DNA is the only sequence kept; it has 45 bases, read in frame from the first base.

TCRbeta CDR3 regions were amplified from genomic DNA by means of the immunoSEQ Assay, a bias-controlled multiplex PCR. The authors' pipeline ran thus. The number of nucleated cells in each sample was estimated by amplification of reference gene primers within the assay. To quantify the absolute abundance of each unique TCRbeta CDR3 rearrangement, sequence reads were collapsed and filtered. For each sample, productive Simpson clonality was calculated as the square root of Simpson's diversity index over productive rearrangements. Imported from immuneACCESS, the table was reduced by TCRdb to in-frame sequences with V and J called. These copies leave out some clones; in studies compared against another copy, an unresolved V gene accounts for under half, and the cause of the remainder is not known. Clonal size and the V and J genes are those of that table, whereas D and trimming came from the DNA. The sample table records hundreds of thousands of clones; roughly four fifths of these occur just once. The ten largest account for approximately 5% of the sample.

Sequencing input: PBMCs or T cells enriched from blood (not recorded which). This sequence was found in a man in his forties or fifties who had been exposed to COVID-19. The chain uses TRBV25-1 and TRBJ2-5; 5 matching bases give a weak D call of TRBD1. The sequenced DNA is TGTGCCAGCAGTGAATCACAGGCCTATGAGGAGACCCAGTACTTC. Its protein product is CASSESQAYEETQYF.